This TCR beta chain is drawn from a study of T-cell memory formation after mild COVID-19. Study-wide results and caveats: In pre-infection memory, a portion of responding clones appeared, which suggested that cross-reactive memory joined.

Each CDR3 protein is one row after TCRdb ran MiXCR on the 5' RACE reads. The sample shows roughly 350,000 distinct CDR3 sequences, about an eighth of them seen only once. CDR1 and CDR2 (germline): MDHEN, SYDVKM. Between the trimmed V and J ends, which lost 8 bases and 3 bases, there was a span of 23 bases. This CDR3 has 16 residues. This clonotype was seen a handful of times. Its target is unknown. The V gene is TRBV28, the J gene TRBJ2-7; possibly TRBD1 or TRBD2 for D (6 bases each). The sequencing input was PBMCs or a T cell subset sorted from them (not recorded which). This sequence originates from a man aged 18 to 30 who had mild COVID-19 (a few samples of this study predate the infection). Cell type and time point are not known. The CDR3 DNA reads TGTGCCAGCCCCCGGAGGGGGGTCTCCCTCTGCTACGAGCAGTACGTC. Translation: CASPRRGVSLCYEQYV.